A selection of T cell receptor beta chains follows, all from one sample in a study of blood T cell repertoires in COVID-19. Generated by immunoSEQ multiplex PCR, the TCRdb table keeps only in-frame clones and is missing some. The repertoire holds fewer than 80,000 clones, about 73% seen once, with 28% in the top ten. Sequences were obtained from peripheral blood. Source of these receptors: a woman of 80 years or more with acute or convalescent COVID-19. Each CDR3 is given with its conserved first and last residue. The D gene is left open where the match is weak. Some rows have no size entry. The others give once, few or many, or a class for an expanded clone.

V gene	clone size	D gene	J gene	CDR3 protein	CDR3 DNA
TRBV6-5	-	-	TRBJ1-4	CAARSGSEKLFF	TGTGCCGCCCGATCGGGGAGTGAAAAACTGTTTTTT
TRBV6-6	-	-	TRBJ2-7	CASSRSGEQYF	TGTGCCAGCAGTCGCTCGGGGGAGCAGTACTTC
TRBV27	-	TRBD1	TRBJ2-3	CASSLIGTVTDTQYF	TGTGCCAGCAGTTTAATAGGGACAGTCACAGATACGCAGTATTTT
TRBV5-1	-	-	TRBJ2-6	CASSRSEASGANVLTF	TGCGCCAGCAGCCGGTCGGAGGCCTCTGGGGCCAACGTCCTGACTTTC
TRBV5-1	-	-	TRBJ2-1	CASSLSSNLYNEQFF	TGCGCCAGCAGCTTGAGCTCTAACCTATACAATGAGCAGTTCTTC
TRBV3-1/TRBV3-2	-	-	TRBJ2-2	CASSPYRLPPGELFF	TGTGCCAGCAGCCCCTACAGGTTACCACCCGGGGAGCTGTTTTTT
TRBV6-5	-	TRBD2	TRBJ2-7	CASGLADLYEQYF	TGTGCCAGCGGACTAGCGGACCTCTACGAGCAGTACTTC
TRBV28	-	TRBD2	TRBJ2-3	CASSFPLEPGGADTQYF	TGTGCCAGCAGTTTCCCCCTCGAGCCGGGAGGAGCAGATACGCAGTATTTT
TRBV12-5	-	-	TRBJ2-4	CASGLVHSMSAKNIQYF	TGTGCTAGTGGTTTGGTACACAGCATGTCAGCCAAAAACATTCAGTACTTC
TRBV7-9	-	TRBD1	TRBJ1-2	CASSLLRDRDGYTF	TGTGCCAGCAGCTTACTCCGGGACAGGGATGGCTACACCTTC
TRBV7-9	-	-	TRBJ1-3	CASSVMGARDTIYF	TGTGCCAGCAGCGTTATGGGGGCGCGGGACACCATATATTTT
TRBV7-2	once	TRBD2	TRBJ2-7	CASSSLGLANSYEQYF	TGTGCCAGCAGCTCCTTGGGACTAGCGAACTCCTACGAGCAGTACTTC
TRBV7-8	-	TRBD1	TRBJ2-7	CASSFGQEPTYEQYF	TGTGCCAGCAGCTTTGGACAGGAACCTACCTACGAGCAGTACTTC
TRBV20-1	-	-	TRBJ1-1	CSAEQDTEAFF	TGCAGTGCTGAACAAGACACTGAAGCTTTCTTT
TRBV5-1	-	TRBD1	TRBJ1-6	CASSLAPTGLDSPLHF	TGCGCCAGCAGCTTGGCCCCGACAGGGTTGGATTCACCCCTCCACTTT
TRBV19	-	-	TRBJ2-2	CASSISASAGTGELFF	TGTGCCAGTAGTATTTCGGCGAGCGCGGGGACCGGGGAGCTGTTTTTT
TRBV5-5	-	TRBD1	TRBJ1-4	CASSREVTGVEKLFF	TGTGCCAGCAGCCGGGAAGTCACAGGGGTTGAAAAACTGTTTTTT
TRBV5-1	-	-	TRBJ2-3	CASSPIGADTQYF	TGCGCCAGCAGCCCCATAGGGGCAGATACGCAGTATTTT
TRBV28	-	TRBD1	TRBJ1-5	CASSSGGPYSNQPQHF	TGTGCCAGCAGTTCAGGGGGCCCCTATAGCAATCAGCCCCAGCATTTT
TRBV19	-	-	TRBJ2-7	CASSVSGDPLYEQYF	TGTGCCAGTAGTGTCTCAGGGGACCCCCTCTACGAGCAGTACTTC
TRBV5-1	once	-	TRBJ1-6	CASSLDQTYNSPLHF	TGCGCCAGCAGCTTGGATCAGACCTATAATTCACCCCTCCACTTT
TRBV9	-	TRBD1	TRBJ1-2	CASSVGPGTGYGYTF	TGTGCCAGCAGCGTAGGGCCGGGGACAGGGTATGGCTACACCTTC
TRBV6-6	-	TRBD2	TRBJ2-1	CASSSRGLAGVGEQFF	TGTGCCAGCAGTTCCCGGGGACTAGCGGGAGTGGGGGAGCAGTTCTTC
TRBV21-1	-	-	TRBJ1-6	CASIPRGNNSPLHF	TGTGCCAGCATTCCTAGGGGGAATAATTCACCCCTCCACTTT
TRBV19	few	-	TRBJ2-2	CASKRFINTGELFF	TGTGCCAGTAAACGGTTCATCAACACCGGGGAGCTGTTTTTT
TRBV25-1	-	TRBD2	TRBJ2-7	CASSELSGGRNEQYF	TGTGCCAGCAGTGAATTAAGCGGGGGGCGGAACGAGCAGTACTTC
TRBV5-1	-	TRBD1	TRBJ2-1	CASSLYLDRGPPTYNEQFF	TGCGCCAGCAGCTTGTATCTGGACAGGGGGCCCCCAACCTACAATGAGCAGTTCTTC
TRBV5-5	-	-	TRBJ2-7	CASSLVGTGTLEQYF	TGTGCCAGCAGCTTGGTGGGGACGGGGACTTTGGAGCAGTACTTC
TRBV5-6	-	TRBD1	TRBJ2-5	CASPCDRAETQYF	TGTGCCAGCCCGTGTGACAGGGCGGAGACCCAGTACTTC
TRBV19	few	TRBD1	TRBJ1-1	CASSMPGRQGAWGAFF	TGTGCCAGTAGTATGCCAGGGAGGCAGGGGGCCTGGGGAGCTTTCTTT
TRBV15	-	TRBD2	TRBJ2-1	CATSRDRTSGIEQFF	TGTGCCACCAGCAGAGACCGGACTAGCGGGATAGAGCAGTTCTTC
TRBV28	-	TRBD2	TRBJ2-1	CASSLSLAGGLNEQFF	TGTGCCAGCAGTTTATCCCTAGCGGGAGGGTTGAATGAGCAGTTCTTC
TRBV11-3	-	-	TRBJ2-7	CASSLGRTETAEQYF	TGTGCCAGCAGCTTAGGACGGACAGAAACGGCCGAGCAGTACTTC
TRBV6-1	-	TRBD1	TRBJ1-5	CASSEAVLRDRVSQPQHF	TGTGCCAGCAGTGAAGCAGTTCTCCGGGACAGGGTATCTCAGCCCCAGCATTTT
TRBV5-6	once	TRBD1	TRBJ1-5	CASSRTGDRNQPQHF	TGTGCCAGCAGCAGGACAGGCGACCGCAATCAGCCCCAGCATTTT
TRBV6-4	-	-	TRBJ1-1	CASSEQGNTEAFF	TGTGCCAGCAGTGAACAGGGAAACACTGAAGCTTTCTTT
TRBV5-4	-	-	TRBJ1-1	CASSLISGEFEAFF	TGTGCCAGCAGCTTGATATCGGGAGAGTTCGAAGCTTTCTTT
TRBV28	-	-	TRBJ1-1	CASSRDIGGGWAEAFF	TGTGCCAGCAGCCGGGACATTGGGGGGGGATGGGCTGAAGCTTTCTTT
TRBV5-6	-	-	TRBJ2-3	CASSLYTSTDTQYF	TGTGCCAGCAGCTTGTATACTAGCACAGATACGCAGTATTTT
TRBV6-6	-	TRBD2	TRBJ2-5	CASSQTRSGSHRIGTQYF	TGTGCCAGCAGTCAAACCCGAAGCGGGAGCCACCGCATAGGTACCCAGTACTTC
TRBV19	once	-	TRBJ1-3	CASGGAGVSGNTIYF	TGTGCCAGTGGTGGTGCAGGCGTCTCTGGAAACACCATATATTTT
TRBV2	few	-	TRBJ2-2	CASSESAEWPGELFF	TGTGCCAGCAGTGAAAGCGCAGAGTGGCCCGGGGAGCTGTTTTTT
TRBV19	once	TRBD1	TRBJ2-7	CASSIGWTGDEQYF	TGTGCCAGTAGTATAGGGTGGACAGGGGACGAGCAGTACTTC
TRBV6-6	-	TRBD1	TRBJ1-5	CASSPSRTGYNQPQHF	TGTGCCAGTAGCCCTTCTAGGACAGGATACAATCAGCCCCAGCATTTT
TRBV10-3	-	TRBD2	TRBJ2-1	CAIRGTSVYNEQFF	TGTGCCATCAGAGGGACTAGCGTATACAATGAGCAGTTCTTC
TRBV19	-	TRBD1	TRBJ1-2	CASSADRVINYGYTF	TGTGCCAGTAGTGCCGACAGGGTGATTAACTATGGCTACACCTTC
TRBV4-1	-	-	TRBJ2-1	CASSQGGGEPGTDEQFF	TGCGCCAGCAGCCAAGGTGGCGGGGAACCGGGTACCGATGAGCAGTTCTTC
TRBV19	-	-	TRBJ2-2	CASRRGIRDTGELFF	TGTGCCAGTAGAAGGGGGATTAGGGACACCGGGGAGCTGTTTTTT
TRBV7-2	-	TRBD1	TRBJ2-7	CASSPRAGGVYEQYF	TGTGCCAGCAGCCCAAGGGCAGGGGGCGTCTACGAGCAGTACTTC
TRBV11-2	-	-	TRBJ2-6	CASAQGASGANVLTF	TGTGCCAGCGCTCAAGGGGCCTCTGGGGCCAACGTCCTGACTTTC
TRBV6-5	-	TRBD1	TRBJ2-7	CASSISGQGEQYF	TGTGCCAGCTCCATCTCGGGACAGGGCGAGCAGTACTTC
TRBV28	-	TRBD2	TRBJ2-7	CASRVGRAPNEQYF	TGTGCCAGCCGGGTCGGGAGGGCCCCCAACGAGCAGTACTTC
TRBV5-4	-	TRBD2	TRBJ2-1	CASSLELAGWVNEQFF	TGTGCCAGCAGCTTGGAACTAGCGGGATGGGTTAATGAGCAGTTCTTC
TRBV30	few	-	TRBJ1-2	CAWRPSPDILVTF	TGTGCCTGGAGGCCATCCCCGGACATCCTGGTGACCTTC
TRBV28	-	-	TRBJ1-2	CASSLGVPYGYTF	TGTGCCAGCAGTTTGGGCGTACCCTATGGCTACACCTTC
TRBV5-1	-	-	TRBJ1-2	CASSPDSPSSTNYGYTF	TGCGCCAGCAGCCCGGACAGCCCTTCCTCTACTAACTATGGCTACACCTTC
TRBV28	-	TRBD1	TRBJ1-6	CASSSTGSYNSPLHF	TGTGCCAGCAGTTCGACAGGGTCCTATAATTCACCCCTCCACTTT
TRBV7-2	once	TRBD1	TRBJ1-6	CASSSRDRTRRGSPLHF	TGTGCCAGCAGTTCCCGGGACAGGACCCGCCGGGGATCACCCCTCCACTTT
TRBV5-4	-	-	TRBJ2-1	CASSFERVDEQFF	TGTGCCAGCAGCTTTGAACGGGTTGATGAGCAGTTCTTC